Below are 24 T cell receptor beta chains sequenced from a single sample in a study of T cell repertoires in cytomegalovirus infection. TCRdb analysed the reads with MiXCR anew, one entry per CDR3 protein. The data contain 300,000 to 450,000 distinct CDR3 sequences, over 15% of them seen just once; the ten biggest clones take up around 9.3%. Sequencing used PBMCs. These receptors were obtained from a human donor in good health (CMV status not recorded). Some clones in this sample may be carry-over from other donors' samples.

Only a few counts were recorded for this clonotype. The rearrangement joins TRBV7-2 to TRBJ1-6, with D unresolved. Germline loops: CDR1 SGHTA, CDR2 FQGNSA. CDR3 length: 12 residues. V lost 5 bases to trimming and J lost 17 bases, with 16 bases between them. CDR3 sequence reads: CASSPELGRVHF. The DNA of the CDR3 is TGTGCCAGCAGCCCTGAATTGGGTAGGGTCCACTTT.

This clonotype was counted at least ten times. This chain links TRBV7-2 with TRBJ2-5; D is possibly TRBD1 or TRBD2 (6 bases each). Germline CDR1 and CDR2: SGHTA and FQGNSA. This CDR3 is built from 15 residues. V shed 3 bases and J shed 6 bases, with 17 bases lying between them. This chain's CDR3 is CASSFLSGGGQTQYF. The CDR3 bases are TGTGCCAGCAGCTTCTTGAGCGGAGGGGGTCAGACCCAGTACTTC.

This clonotype came up a few times. The chain has TRBV20-1 and TRBJ2-7; D might be TRBD2 (5 bases). Trimming left V 3 bases short and J 2 bases short, with 8 bases between. The CDR3 contains 12 residues. Per the germline V gene, CDR1 is DFQATT and CDR2 is SNEGSKA (reference sequence). The CDR3 DNA sequence: TGCAGTGCTAGCCCGGGAACCTACGAGCAGTACTTC. Translation gives CSASPGTYEQYF.

This clonotype was seen many times. The chain is built from TRBV5-4 and TRBJ2-7; D is undetermined. This CDR3 contains 13 residues. V lost 5 bases, J lost 2 bases, and 11 bases lay in between. Germline CDR1 is SGHNT and CDR2 is YYREEE (reference sequence). CDR3 in amino acids: CASRRYGAYEQYF. In nucleotides, the CDR3 is TGTGCCAGCAGACGGTATGGTGCCTACGAGCAGTACTTC.

This rearrangement joins TRBV20-1 to TRBJ2-5; no reliable D call. The germline V gene encodes CDR1 DFQATT and CDR2 SNEGSKA (reference sequence). V was shortened by 6 bases and J by 5 bases, with 16 bases between the two germline ends. The CDR3 is made up of 13 amino acids. CDR3 sequence (DNA): TGCAGTGCGGCATTGGGGTTATGGGAGACCCAGTACTTC. As protein: CSAALGLWETQYF.

In its sample, this clonotype was seen a few times. The chain employs TRBV10-3 and TRBJ1-6; D unresolved. V lost 2 bases, J lost 9 bases, and 5 bases lay in between. This CDR3 comprises 12 residues. Germline V gene sequence: CDR1 ENHRY, CDR2 SYGVKD. For the CDR3, the DNA is TGTGCCATCAGTGAGATGGGTTCACCCCTCCACTTT. Translating gives CAISEMGSPLHF.

J is TRBJ2-7 and V is TRBV29-1; D gene uncertain. CDR1 SQVTM and CDR2 ANQGSEA come from the germline V gene. V lost 2 bases and J 0 bases, leaving 14 bases between the germline ends. The CDR3 spans 15 residues. The CDR3 reads CSVEYMADGSYEQYF. The DNA of the CDR3 is TGCAGCGTTGAATATATGGCGGACGGCTCCTACGAGCAGTACTTC.

This clonotype has more than one count but fewer than ten. The chain employs TRBV15 and TRBJ2-3; 9 bases agree with TRBD2. The CDR3 is 16 residues long. The germline V gene encodes CDR1 LNHNV and CDR2 YYDKDF (reference sequence). J lost 4 bases, V lost 5 bases, and 10 bases had no gene match. In nucleotides, the CDR3 is TGTGCCACCAGCCCGGGGCTAGCGGGGTCCTCAGATACGCAGTATTTT. It translates to CATSPGLAGSSDTQYF.

This chain connects TRBV6-1 to TRBJ2-7; no definite D call. Deletions cut 4 bases from V and 0 bases from J, with 19 bases between. Germline loops: CDR1 MNHNS, CDR2 SASEGT. There are 17 residues in the CDR3. This CDR3 reads CASSAIPGSRNSYEQYF. In DNA form, the CDR3 reads TGTGCCAGCAGTGCCATACCAGGTAGCCGGAACTCCTACGAGCAGTACTTC.

This clonotype was observed at least ten times. V gene TRBV12-3 or TRBV12-4 combines with J gene TRBJ2-5, with D tentatively TRBD1 (6 bases). The CDR3 is 13 residues long. Trimming pared 5 bases from V and 4 bases from J, leaving 11 bases between. The CDR3 DNA reads TGTGCCAGCAGTCGACAGGAGCTAGAGACCCAGTACTTC. Translating it yields CASSRQELETQYF.

Points on this clonotype: No conserved phenylalanine or tryptophan ends this CDR3, so it is likely a read error. No DNA is shown, since the ends of the CDR3 on it are uncertain; the CDR3 is the one TCRdb lists. The chain links TRBV4-1 to TRBJ2-7; no check of the table's D call, TRBD1, against the DNA was made. The germline gives CDR1 MGHRA, CDR2 YSYEKL. The CDR3 region is 12 residues in length, termini included. The CDR3 loop is CASSQEPGQKYL.

V gene TRBV6-2 or TRBV6-3 combines with J gene TRBJ2-1; 7 nucleotides align to TRBD2. This CDR3 region has 15 residues. Germline CDR1 reads MNHEY; CDR2 reads SVGEGT. Trimming took 2 bases from V and 3 from J; bases not matched to a gene: 4. CDR3 DNA: TGTGCCAGCAGTTACGGTGCGGGAGACTACAATGAGCAGTTCTTC. It encodes CASSYGAGDYNEQFF.

The chain uses TRBV5-4 and TRBJ2-1; 9 bases are a match to TRBD2. This CDR3 spans 17 amino acids. The V and J ends lost 4 bases and 8 bases, in that order; junction bases with no gene match: 16. CDR1 is SGHNT, CDR2 YYREEE, per germline (reference sequence). This CDR3 is CASSLSGGTSLGDEQFF. The CDR3 nucleotides read TGTGCCAGCAGCCTGTCCGGGGGGACTAGCCTCGGGGATGAGCAGTTCTTC.

This chain connects TRBV20-1 to TRBJ2-5; D remains ambiguous. V was trimmed by 4 bases and J by 9 bases, leaving 15 bases between them. The CDR3 loop spans 12 amino acids. Germline V CDR1 and CDR2: DFQATT, SNEGSKA (reference sequence). This CDR3 is CSATLVVEPQYF. The CDR3 nucleotides read TGCAGTGCTACGCTCGTAGTTGAGCCCCAGTACTTC.

Ten or more counts support this clonotype. The chain links TRBV11-2 to TRBJ2-5; maybe TRBD2 (7 bases). The CDR3 runs 15 residues. Germline V gives CDR1 SGHAT, CDR2 FQNNGV. V lost 1 base and J 5 bases, leaving 14 bases between the germline ends. This CDR3 reads CASSLVRGGIETQYF. In nucleotides, the CDR3 is TGTGCCAGCAGCTTAGTTAGGGGGGGCATCGAGACCCAGTACTTC. Based on the CDR3 plus reference TRBV11-2 and TRBJ2-5, the full variable domain is EAGVAQSPRYKIIEKRQSVAFWCNPISGHATLYWYQQILGQGPKLLIQFQNNGVVDDSQLPKDRFSAERLKGVDSTLKIQPAKLEDSAVYLCASSLVRGGIETQYFGPGTRLLVL.

This clonotype came up many times. This chain joins TRBV6-1 and TRBJ1-2; no reliable D call. The CDR3 runs 11 residues. Germline V CDR1 and CDR2: MNHNS, SASEGT. V was cut by 8 bases and J by 2 bases, with 6 bases left in between. For the CDR3, the DNA is TGTGCCAGCCAGATGAACTATGGCTACACCTTC. Translating gives CASQMNYGYTF.

This clonotype was detected ten times or more. The rearrangement uses TRBV7-9 and TRBJ2-1; D is uncertain. With 1 base removed from V and 3 bases from J, the gap between germline ends came to 10 bases. The V gene's germline CDR1 is SEHNR and CDR2 FQNEAQ (reference sequence). The CDR3 contains 15 residues. CDR3 DNA: TGTGCCAGCAGCTTAGGATTCAGTCGCTACAATGAGCAGTTCTTC. Its translation is CASSLGFSRYNEQFF.

This clonotype was recorded a few times. The rearrangement uses TRBV28 and TRBJ1-2, with D unclear. The CDR3 is made up of 13 amino acids. V gave up 8 bases and J gave up 3 bases, with 13 bases separating them. Germline V lookup: CDR1 MDHEN, CDR2 SYDVKM. DNA of the CDR3: TGTGCCAGCTCAGGAACGCAATACTATGGCTACACCTTC. Amino acid sequence: CASSGTQYYGYTF.

The chain recombines TRBV3-1 with TRBJ2-5, with TRBD2 as a possible D gene (5 bases). Germline assignment: CDR1 LGHDT and CDR2 YNNKEL (reference sequence). The CDR3 length is 15 residues. V was pared by 6 bases and J by 4 bases, with 18 bases between. The CDR3 nucleotides are TGTGCCAGCAGTCCCCGGACGGGATGGGGAGAGACCCAGTACTTC. As protein: CASSPRTGWGETQYF.

The chain carries TRBV12-3 or TRBV12-4 and TRBJ1-5; D ambiguous. The CDR3 spans 13 residues. The V gene lost 5 bases and the J gene lost 4 bases, with 9 bases spanning the gap. CDR3 protein: CASSPRLNQPQHF. The CDR3 DNA sequence: TGTGCCAGCAGTCCCCGGTTGAATCAGCCCCAGCATTTT.

This rearrangement joins TRBV2 to TRBJ2-1, with D hard to call. CDR1 and CDR2 from the germline V gene are SNHLY and FYNNEI. CDR3 size: 12 residues. Between the trimmed V and J ends, which lost 9 bases and 8 bases, there was a span of 14 bases. CDR3 coding DNA: TGTGCCAGGCGTCCCCATACCGATGAGCAGTTCTTC. It encodes CARRPHTDEQFF.

The chain joins TRBV7-9 to TRBJ1-6; D is perhaps TRBD1 (5 bases). Germline CDR1 and CDR2: SEHNR and FQNEAQ (reference sequence). This CDR3 region has 14 residues. V gave up 5 bases and J gave up 7 bases, with 12 bases separating them. CDR3 protein: CASSPGPGNSPLHF. The CDR3 DNA is TGTGCCAGCAGCCCGGGACCCGGCAATTCACCCCTCCACTTT.

Ten or more counts support this clonotype. The chain has TRBV7-9 and TRBJ1-1, with D hard to call. Germline V gives CDR1 SEHNR, CDR2 FQNEAQ (reference sequence). V lost 5 bases and J 1 base, leaving 14 bases between the germline ends. The CDR3 has 15 residues. The CDR3 sequence: CASSQKANANTEAFF. The CDR3 region has the DNA TGTGCCAGCAGCCAAAAGGCTAACGCGAACACTGAAGCTTTCTTT. Variable domain in full (rest from reference TRBV7-9 and TRBJ1-1): DTGVSQNPRHKITKRGQNVTFRCDPISEHNRLYWYRQTLGQGPEFLTYFQNEAQLEKSRLLSDRFSAERPKGSFSTLEIQRTEQGDSAMYLCASSQKANANTEAFFGQGTRLTVV.

The sample holds many counts of this clonotype. This chain joins TRBV12-3 or TRBV12-4 and TRBJ2-7; TRBD2 is a possible D gene (5 bases). Trimming removed 8 bases at V and 6 bases at J, with 20 bases between. This CDR3 has 14 amino acids. CDR3 sequence reads: CASSRWGALGEQYF. The CDR3 region has the DNA TGTGCCAGCTCGAGGTGGGGAGCTCTCGGCGAGCAGTACTTC.